Sequencing of this T cell receptor beta chain was carried out in a study of cytomegalovirus exposure and HLA in healthy donors. With respect to this clone: Its antigen remains unidentified.

The study, taken as a whole, reports: Donors were assumed by presence/absence analyses to have roughly uniform sequencing depth. It was reported that the classifier diagnosed cytomegalovirus status with high specificity and sensitivity in both the original and validation cohorts. Later analysis suggested most CMV-associated TCR beta chains were HLA-restricted.

The PCR was carried out with 60 Vbeta primers and 13 Jbeta primers. Assay: immunoSEQ multiplex PCR; the TCRdb copy retains only in-frame clones and omits some. The table records under 150,000 clones, around four fifths of them present only once. The CDR3 covers 15 residues. The ends lost 7 bases at V and 6 bases at J; junction bases unmatched: 7. The germline V gene has CDR1 MNHNS and CDR2 SASEGT. The sequenced sample consisted of PBMCs. This TCR was recovered from a woman in her thirties or forties in good health and CMV-seronegative. The gene calls are TRBV6-1 and TRBJ2-4, with 12 bases matching TRBD1. The CDR3 nucleotides read TGTGCCAGCACCCGGGACAGGGGGCGCGTAAACATTCAGTACTTC. Its protein product is CASTRDRGRVNIQYF.